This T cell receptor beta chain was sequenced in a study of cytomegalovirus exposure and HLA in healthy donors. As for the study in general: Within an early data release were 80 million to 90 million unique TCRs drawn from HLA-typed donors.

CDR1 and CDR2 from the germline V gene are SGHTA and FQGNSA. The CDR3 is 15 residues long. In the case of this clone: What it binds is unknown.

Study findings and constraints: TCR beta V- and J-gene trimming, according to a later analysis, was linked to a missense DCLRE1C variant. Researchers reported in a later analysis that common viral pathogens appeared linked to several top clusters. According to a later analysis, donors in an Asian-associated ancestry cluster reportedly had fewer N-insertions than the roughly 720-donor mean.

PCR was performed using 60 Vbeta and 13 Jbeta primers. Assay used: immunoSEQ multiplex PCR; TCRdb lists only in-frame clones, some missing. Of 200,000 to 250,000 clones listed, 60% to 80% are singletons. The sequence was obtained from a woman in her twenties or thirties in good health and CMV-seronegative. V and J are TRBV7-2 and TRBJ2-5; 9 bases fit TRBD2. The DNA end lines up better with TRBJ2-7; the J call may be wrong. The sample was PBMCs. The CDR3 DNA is TGTGCCAGCAGCTTAGTGGGCGGGAGGGCCTCCGAGCAGTACTTC. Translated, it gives CASSLVGGRASEQYF.